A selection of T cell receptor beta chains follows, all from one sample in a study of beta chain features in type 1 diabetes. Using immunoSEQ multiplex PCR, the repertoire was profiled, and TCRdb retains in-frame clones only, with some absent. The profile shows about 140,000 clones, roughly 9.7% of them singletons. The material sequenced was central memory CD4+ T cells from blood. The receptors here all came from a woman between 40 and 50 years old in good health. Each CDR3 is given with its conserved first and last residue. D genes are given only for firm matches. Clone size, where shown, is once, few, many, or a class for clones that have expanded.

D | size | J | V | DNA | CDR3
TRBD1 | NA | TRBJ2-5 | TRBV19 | TGTGCCAGTAGTCTCGGACAGGGGGAAAGAGAGACCCAGTACTTC | CASSLGQGERETQYF
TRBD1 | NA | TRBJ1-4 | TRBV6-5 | TGTGCCAGCAGAGACAGGGTGAATGAAAAACTGTTTTTT | CASRDRVNEKLFF
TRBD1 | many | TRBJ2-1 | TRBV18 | TGTGCCAGCTCACCACAGGTCTCTGGGACAGGGGCTGGCAATGAGCAGTTCTTC | CASSPQVSGTGAGNEQFF
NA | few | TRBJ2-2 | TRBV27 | TGTGCCAGCAGTCTCATGACAGGTCATTCCACCGGGGAGCTGTTTTTT | CASSLMTGHSTGELFF
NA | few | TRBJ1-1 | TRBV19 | TGTGCCAGTAGCTTTACACAGGTTCACAACACTGAAGCTTTCTTT | CASSFTQVHNTEAFF
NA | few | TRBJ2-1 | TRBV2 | TGTGCCAGCAGTGAACAGGGGTACAATGAGCAGTTCTTC | CASSEQGYNEQFF
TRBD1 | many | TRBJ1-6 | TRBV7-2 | TGTGCCAGCAGCTTAAGGGCGGGGACAGGGTGGTTGAATTCACCCCTCCACTTT | CASSLRAGTGWLNSPLHF
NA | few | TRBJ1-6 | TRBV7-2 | TGTGCCAGCAGCCCGCATCGGACAGCTGGGTTTGGGAATAATTCACCCCTCCACTTT | CASSPHRTAGFGNNSPLHF
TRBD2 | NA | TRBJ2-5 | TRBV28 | TGTGCCAACATTGACGGGGGGGCCGGCAGGGAGACCCAGTACTTC | CANIDGGAGRETQYF
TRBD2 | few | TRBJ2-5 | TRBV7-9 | TGTGCCAGCAGCTTCCGCGGGGGGGCGGGGGAGACCCAGTACTTC | CASSFRGGAGETQYF
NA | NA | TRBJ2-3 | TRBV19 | TGTGCCAGTAGAGCGGAATCTAGCACAGATACGCAGTATTTT | CASRAESSTDTQYF
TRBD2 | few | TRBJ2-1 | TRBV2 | TGTGCCAGCGTAGTTCGGGGGGTTGATGAGCAGTTCTTC | CASVVRGVDEQFF
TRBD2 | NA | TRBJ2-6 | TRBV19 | TGTGCCAGTAGCACTTTCCGGGAGGGCTCTGGGGCCAACGTCCTGACTTTC | CASSTFREGSGANVLTF
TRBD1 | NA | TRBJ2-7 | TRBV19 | TGTGCCAGCCGCTCCGGGACAGGCTTTTCCTACGAGCAGTACTTC | CASRSGTGFSYEQYF
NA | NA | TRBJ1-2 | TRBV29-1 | TGCAGCACCGGGGGGGGGACCTATGGCTACACCTTC | CSTGGGTYGYTF
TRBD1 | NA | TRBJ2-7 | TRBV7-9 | TGTGCCAACAGCTTAATCGACAGGGGAGGCGAGCAGTACTTC | CANSLIDRGGEQYF
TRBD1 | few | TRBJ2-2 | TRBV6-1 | TGTGCCAGCATTTGGGACAGGGGTACAGGGGAGCTGTTTTTT | CASIWDRGTGELFF
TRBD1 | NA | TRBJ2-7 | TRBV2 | TGTGCCAGCAACCCCTCAGGGGGCTCGGGCGAGCAGTACTTC | CASNPSGGSGEQYF
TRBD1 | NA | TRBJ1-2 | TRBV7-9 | TGTGCCAGCAGCCGAACACACAGGGGGGATTATGGCTACACCTTC | CASSRTHRGDYGYTF
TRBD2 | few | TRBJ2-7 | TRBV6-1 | TGTGCCAGCAGTGAAGTCTTCGGGGGGTTTACCTACGAGCAGTACTTC | CASSEVFGGFTYEQYF
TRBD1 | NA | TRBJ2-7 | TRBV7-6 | TGTGCCAGCAGCTTGCGACAGGGCCTCGCCTCCTACGAGCAGTACTTC | CASSLRQGLASYEQYF
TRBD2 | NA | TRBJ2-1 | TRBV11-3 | TGTGCCAGCAGCGTCTCGGGCGGCGCGGGGGACAATGAGCAGTTCTTC | CASSVSGGAGDNEQFF
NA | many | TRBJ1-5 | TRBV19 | TGTGCCAGCGATACAACAGGGTTCTCTCAGCCCCAGCATTTT | CASDTTGFSQPQHF
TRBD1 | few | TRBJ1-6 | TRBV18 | TGTGCCAGCTCACCACCCGGACAGGTCGCATCACCCCTCCACTTT | CASSPPGQVASPLHF
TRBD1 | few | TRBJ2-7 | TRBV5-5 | TGTGCCAGCAGGTTTGTGTGGGGGACAGAGGCGTGGCAGTACTTC | CASRFVWGTEAWQYF
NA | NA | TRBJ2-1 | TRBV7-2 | TGTGCCAGCAGCTTAGGGACTGGGTACAATGAGCAGTTCTTC | CASSLGTGYNEQFF
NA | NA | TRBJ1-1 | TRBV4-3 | TGCGCCAGCAGCCAATCCCGGAACACTGAAGCTTTCTTT | CASSQSRNTEAFF
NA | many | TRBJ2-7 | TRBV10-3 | TGTGCCATCATGTTGGGAGGCGAGCAGTACTTC | CAIMLGGEQYF
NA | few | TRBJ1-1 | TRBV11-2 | TGTGCCAGCAGCTTAGGGGGGCTCGGGGCTGAAGCTTTCTTT | CASSLGGLGAEAFF
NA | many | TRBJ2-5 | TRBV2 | TGTGCCACACTGGAGGGCCAAGAGACCCAGTACTTC | CATLEGQETQYF
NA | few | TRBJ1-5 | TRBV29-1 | TGCAGCGTTGTGATCAGTAGCAATCAGCCCCAGCATTTT | CSVVISSNQPQHF
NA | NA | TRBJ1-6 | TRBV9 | TGTGCCAGCAGCGCCTCAGTGATCAATTCACCCCTCCACTTT | CASSASVINSPLHF
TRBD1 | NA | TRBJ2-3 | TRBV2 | TGTGCCAGCTTCACACCGGGACAGGGGGCAACGCAGTATTTT | CASFTPGQGATQYF
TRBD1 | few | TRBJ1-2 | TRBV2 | TGTGCCAGCAGTGGACAGGGGATTGGCTACACCTTC | CASSGQGIGYTF